The clone carrying this T cell receptor beta chain was observed at least ten times. The antigen remains unidentified. The junction had 3 bases not matched to a gene; V was cut back by 2 bases and J by 0 bases. Germline V gives CDR1 DFQATT, CDR2 SNEGSKA (reference sequence). The CDR3 covers 15 residues. Each single cDNA molecule received a unique molecular identifier. TCRdb recomputed calls from the 5' RACE reads with MiXCR, one row per CDR3 protein. Of around 30,000 distinct CDR3 sequences in the sample, approximately 5.4% were seen once. This sample is part of a study of early T cells in non-severe SARS-CoV-2 infection. Background on the study: Sequencing input comprised bulk RNA from unsorted whole blood; chain pairing was not available.

Notes on the study in general: Private and CD4 specificities were missed by VDJdb matching, skewed to anti-spike CD8.

The rearrangement links TRBV20-1 to TRBJ2-3; 9 bases agree with TRBD2. Sample: whole blood. The clonotype originates from an adult who was a healthcare worker with PCR-confirmed SARS-CoV-2 infection or an uninfected control (not recorded which). CDR3 in amino acids: CSARLAGRSTDTQYF. CDR3 DNA: TGCAGTGCTAGACTAGCGGGGAGAAGCACAGATACGCAGTATTTT.